This TCR beta chain was retrieved from a study of shared clonotypes between healthy human individuals. The overall study: Each donor contributed plates that comprised three CD4 naive, three CD4 memory, two CD8 naive and one CD8 memory.

Deep-level assay runs were performed. Measured with immunoSEQ multiplex PCR; TCRdb has only the in-frame clones, and not every one. Of a few million clones listed, just over 90% are singletons. Concerning this clone: Its antigen is not known.

V lost 3 bases, J lost 4 bases, and 22 bases lay in between. This CDR3 contains 18 residues. The germline CDR1 and CDR2 sequences are SGHNT and YENEEA. Study conclusions and caveats: Rarefaction curves obtained for sorted subsets showed sequencing incomplete despite large depth. Shared clonotypes across all four donors exceeded non-shared ones in generation probability.

V and J are TRBV11-3 and TRBJ1-3, with D hard to call. The sample taken for sequencing was naive CD4+ T cells sorted from blood. Noted subset: CD45RA+ positively selected. This receptor was obtained from a man between 18 and 35 years old in good health. As DNA, the CDR3 is TGTGCCAGCAGCTTGGCAGGCAGCCTAACTCTTATCGGAAACACCATATATTTT. It specifies CASSLAGSLTLIGNTIYF.